This passage covers 7 T cell receptor beta chains from one sample sequenced in a study of blood T cell repertoires in COVID-19. TCRdb keeps only in-frame clones here, not all; method: immunoSEQ multiplex PCR. The sample holds over 90,000 clones, approximately 85% seen once. The material sequenced was peripheral blood. These TCRs come from a man aged 40-49 years with active or convalescent COVID-19.

The V call is TRBV15, the J call TRBJ2-5; a weak D match, TRBD1 (6 bases). Germline CDR1 is LNHNV and CDR2 is YYDKDF (reference sequence). Trimming pared 4 bases from V and 5 bases from J, leaving 11 bases between. The CDR3 spans 13 residues. The CDR3: CATSIRGRETQYF. The DNA for the CDR3 is TGTGCCACCAGCATCAGGGGTAGGGAGACCCAGTACTTC.

The J gene is TRBJ2-2, the V gene TRBV2, with 15 bases that match TRBD2. With 6 bases clipped from V and 6 bases from J, the junction kept 5 bases outside the gene matches. Germline V lookup: CDR1 SNHLY, CDR2 FYNNEI. This CDR3 comprises 16 residues. The CDR3 here is CASRSRTSGGAGELFF. The CDR3 DNA reads TGTGCCAGCAGGTCCCGGACTAGCGGGGGGGCCGGGGAGCTGTTTTTT.

This chain joins TRBV6-5 and TRBJ1-5; perhaps TRBD1 as D (5 bases). This CDR3 is 13 amino acids long. Deletions cut 7 bases from V and 5 bases from J, with 12 bases between. CDR1 is MNHEY and CDR2 is SVGAGI in the germline V gene. The CDR3 is CASKGGRDQPQHF. CDR3 DNA sequence: TGTGCCAGCAAGGGCGGCAGGGATCAGCCCCAGCATTTT.

The J gene is TRBJ1-3, the V gene TRBV9; D not certain. Germline V gene lookup returns CDR1 SGDLS and CDR2 YYNGEE. V was pared by 0 bases and J by 3 bases, with 16 bases between. The CDR3 totals 17 residues. The CDR3, as DNA: TGTGCCAGCAGCGTAGGTACCGTTGGGCATATTGGAAACACCATATATTTT. It encodes CASSVGTVGHIGNTIYF.

The chain is built from TRBV21-1 and TRBJ1-5. TRBV21-1 is shown as a pseudogene. The CDR3 is 14 amino acids. The CDR3 protein is CASSISRINQPQHF. The CDR3 region has the DNA TGTGCCAGCAGCATATCGCGGATCAATCAGCCCCAGCATTTT.

The V call is TRBV4-3, the J call TRBJ1-2; 12 bases are a match to TRBD1. Trimming took 1 base from V and 2 from J; bases not matched to a gene: 2. From germline, CDR1 is LGHNA and CDR2 YSLEER. The CDR3 runs 16 residues. The CDR3 nucleotides are TGCGCCAGCAGCCAAGGTGGGACAGGGGGCAACTATGGCTACACCTTC. Protein sequence: CASSQGGTGGNYGYTF.

The rearrangement joins TRBV18 to TRBJ2-2; 9 bases are shared with TRBD1. In germline, CDR1 is KGHSH, CDR2 LQKENI. The CDR3 loop spans 18 amino acids. J lost 0 bases, V lost 2 bases, and 7 bases had no gene match. The CDR3 DNA is TGTGCCAGCTCACCAGGAGCCACAGGGGGCGCGAACACCGGGGAGCTGTTTTTT. Its protein is CASSPGATGGANTGELFF.